This TCR beta chain was sequenced in a study of shared clonotypes between healthy human individuals. General study points: The study found lower generation probabilities in non-shared clonotypes than in those shared by all four donors.

Regarding this clone: Its specificity is not known.

Each subset's genomic DNA was split evenly across several immunoSEQ plates. Measured with immunoSEQ multiplex PCR; TCRdb has only the in-frame clones, and not every one. The sample lists over a million clones, 78% occurring once. This CDR3 spans 12 amino acids. Germline CDR1 and CDR2: GTSNPN and SVGIG (reference sequence). The V end lost 4 bases, the J end lost 2 bases, and 6 bases lay between the germline ends. This chain connects TRBV30 to TRBJ2-1; unclear D gene. The receptor was isolated from a man aged 18-30 years in good health. Some clones in this sample may be carry-over from other donors' samples. Sequenced sample: memory CD4+ T cells from PBMCs. Sample subset: CD45RA-negative fraction. The CDR3 spells CAWTHAYNEQFF. The CDR3 DNA sequence: TGTGCCTGGACCCATGCCTACAATGAGCAGTTCTTC.